The 11 T cell receptor beta chains given below trace back to one sample, sequenced in a study of Ad26.COV2.S vaccination and SARS-CoV-2 variants. Produced via immunoSEQ multiplex PCR; TCRdb's table is partial and in-frame only. The table includes a few hundred thousand clones, about 80% detected once. Treatment: roughly 19 received Ad26.COV2.S at low or high dose, single or two shots; about 5 received placebo; per-sample allocation not given. The study sampled participants on day 63 after the first vaccine or placebo injection. This specimen was peripheral blood, taken in a trial of Ad26.COV2.S vaccine versus placebo. These receptors came from a person between 18 and 59 years old who received the Ad26.COV2.S COVID-19 vaccine or a placebo.

The V gene is TRBV6-5, the J gene TRBJ2-5; D remains unclear. V lost 8 bases and J 5 bases, leaving 21 bases between the germline ends. The CDR3 runs 15 residues. The V gene's germline CDR1 is MNHEY and CDR2 SVGAGI. The CDR3 sequence is CASRLRARLMETQYF. The DNA for the CDR3 is TGTGCCAGCCGCTTGAGAGCGAGGTTAATGGAGACCCAGTACTTC.

The chain joins TRBV28 to TRBJ1-5; D unclear. Germline lookup yields CDR1 MDHEN and CDR2 SYDVKM. Trimming removed 6 bases at V and 3 bases at J, with 6 bases between. There are 12 residues in the CDR3. The CDR3 loop reads CASRDSNQPQHF. The CDR3 region has the DNA TGTGCCAGCAGGGACTCCAATCAGCCCCAGCATTTT.

The rearrangement joins TRBV5-1 to TRBJ2-3; possibly TRBD1 or TRBD2 for D (5 bases each). V lost 1 base and J lost 6, with 9 bases in between. The CDR3 runs to 13 residues. Germline V gene data show CDR1 as SGHRS and CDR2 as YFSETQ. The DNA for the CDR3 is TGCGCCAGCAGCTTGCAGGGAGCGGATACGCAGTATTTT. This codes for CASSLQGADTQYF.

This clone was counted a single time. The chain joins TRBV19 to TRBJ1-2; D might be TRBD1 (5 bases). CDR1 and CDR2 (germline): LNHDA, SQIVND (reference sequence). This CDR3 is built from 16 residues. Trimming pared 5 bases from V and 5 bases from J, leaving 21 bases between. The CDR3 nucleotides read TGTGCCAGTAGTTCCTCGGGCGGGGCCTCTAGGTATGGCTACACCTTC. Its translation: CASSSSGGASRYGYTF.

This chain joins TRBV5-1 and TRBJ2-2, with 12 nucleotides matching TRBD2. This CDR3 spans 19 amino acids. CDR1 and CDR2 from the germline V gene are SGHRS and YFSETQ. V dropped 1 base and J dropped 0; count of bases not matched to a gene: 7. This CDR3 reads CASSLTGTSGRTNTGELFF. CDR3 coding DNA: TGCGCCAGCAGCTTGACCGGGACTAGCGGGCGAACGAACACCGGGGAGCTGTTTTTT.

As to this clone: Given a much more abundant clone one base away, this may be a read error. Different DNA sequences within this sample yield the same CDR3. V gene TRBV11-2 combines with J gene TRBJ2-2; 9 bases match TRBD1. The CDR3 has 15 amino acids. Germline V gene data show CDR1 as SGHAT and CDR2 as FQNNGV. CDR3 DNA: TGTGCCAGCAGCTCCGGGACAGGGTATACCGGAGAGCTGTTTTTT. Protein sequence: CASSSGTGYTGELFF.

A word on this clone: At one boundary the junction diverges from the germline segment, which might be a read error. This chain uses TRBV12-3 or TRBV12-4 with TRBJ1-4, with a weak D call TRBD1 (6 bases). The CDR3 is 11 residues long. The CDR3 bases are TGTGCCAGCAGTTTGTACAGGGAAAGGATTTTT. Encoded protein: CASSLYRERIF.

The gene calls are TRBV3-1 (or the pseudogene TRBV3-2) and TRBJ2-7; D not certain. The length of the CDR3 is 13 residues. Germline V gene lookup returns CDR1 LGHDT and CDR2 YNNKEL (reference sequence). The V end lost 0 bases, the J end lost 3 bases, and 6 bases lay between the germline ends. The CDR3 nucleotides are TGTGCCAGCAGCCAAGAAGCAGGCTACGAGCAGTACTTC. It codes for CASSQEAGYEQYF.

V is TRBV4-2 and J is TRBJ1-6; perhaps TRBD1 as D (6 bases). The CDR3 totals 16 residues. CDR1 LGHNA and CDR2 YNFKEQ come from the germline V gene. V lost 5 bases to trimming and J lost 7 bases, with 18 bases between them. For the CDR3, the DNA is TGTGCCAGCAGCGAACCTCCGGGACAAGAAAATTCACCCCTCCACTTT. As protein: CASSEPPGQENSPLHF.

The chain recombines TRBV12-5 with TRBJ2-7, with D possibly being TRBD1 (6 bases). Germline values: CDR1 LGHNT, CDR2 FRNRAP. CDR3 size: 16 residues. Trimming stripped 6 bases from V and 2 bases from J, with 20 bases between. The CDR3 sequence is CASGPWTALGPYEQYF. Written as DNA, the CDR3 is TGTGCTAGTGGCCCATGGACAGCCCTCGGGCCCTACGAGCAGTACTTC.

This sequence joins TRBV19 and TRBJ1-1; D not certain. This CDR3 contains 13 residues. The germline V and J ends were trimmed by 1 base and 1 base, with 4 bases remaining between them. Germline CDR1 LNHDA, CDR2 SQIVND (reference sequence). CDR3 DNA: TGTGCCAGTAGTATAGCTGAGAACACTGAAGCTTTCTTT. Amino acid sequence: CASSIAENTEAFF.